This TCR beta chain was captured in a study of CD8 T cells in ankylosing spondylitis. Points from the study as a whole: Reported data indicate significant enrichment of disease-linked clones within matched ankylosing spondylitis synovial fluid. Disease-associated clonotypes exhibited CD8+ identity and were relatively infrequent in peripheral blood. A subset of motif variants has previously been described in the synovial fluid and blood of reactive arthritis.

Making use of molecular barcodes, quantitative 5'-RACE generated TCR beta libraries. TCRdb fed the 5' RACE reads into MiXCR, producing one record per CDR3 protein. The sample lists under 200,000 distinct CDR3 sequences, approximately 10% occurring once. This clonotype was seen many times. Antigen specificity is unknown. V was pared by 1 base and J by 6 bases, with 13 bases between. Looked up from germline, CDR1 is DFQATT and CDR2 is SNEGSKA (reference sequence). The length of the CDR3 is 13 residues. V usage is TRBV20-1 and J usage is TRBJ2-7; TRBD1 might be the D (5 bases). The origin of this receptor is a male donor with ankylosing spondylitis or in good health (not recorded which). The source material was blood, either unsorted or a sorted T cell fraction (not recorded which). CDR3 coding DNA: TGCAGTGCTAGAGTGCCCCCACAGGCCGAGCAGTACTTC. It yields the protein CSARVPPQAEQYF.